This passage covers 15 T cell receptor beta chains from one sample sequenced in a study of beta chain features in type 1 diabetes (dated by TCRdb to between 2018 and 2020). The library was obtained by the immunoSEQ multiplex PCR assay. The entire isolated RNA was reverse transcribed using the High Capacity cDNA Reverse Transcription Kit, and thus expressed TCRB transcripts were sequenced. As stored in TCRdb, this immuneACCESS dataset retains in-frame rearrangements with V and J assigned. A fraction of the clones does not appear; measured against another copy, unresolved V genes explain less than half of the discrepancy, and the remainder lacks a known reason. Recorded for this sample are a few hundred thousand clones; over 12% of them occurred a single time. The ten largest clonotypes hold approximately 0.019% of the sample. Sequencing was done on a sample of naive CD4+ T cells from blood. Interpreted using the paper, the cell subset or site label stands for: true naive CD4+ T cells. The source is a young woman in good health.

The chain has TRBV5-4 and TRBJ2-3, with 7 bases that match TRBD1. This CDR3 contains 14 residues. The germline CDR1 and CDR2 sequences are SGHNT and YYREEE (reference sequence). Trimming took 4 bases from V and 6 from J; bases not matched to a gene: 8. CDR3 DNA: TGTGCCAGCAGCCGACCTACAGGGGACGATACGCAGTATTTT. Encoded protein: CASSRPTGDDTQYF.

There are a few counts of this clone. This chain connects TRBV5-4 to TRBJ2-3; 11 bases map to TRBD2. The CDR3 extends over 16 amino acids. J lost 5 bases, V lost 0 bases, and 5 bases had no gene match. Germline V gives CDR1 SGHNT, CDR2 YYREEE (reference sequence). CDR3 DNA: TGTGCCAGCAGCTTGGCACTAGCGGGAGCCGGAGATACGCAGTATTTT. Translating gives CASSLALAGAGDTQYF.

This clone was seen a few times. The J gene is TRBJ2-7, the V gene TRBV29-1, with D tentatively TRBD1 (5 bases). This CDR3 has 12 residues. Deletions cut 4 bases from V and 3 bases from J, with 10 bases between. The V gene's germline CDR1 is SQVTM and CDR2 ANQGSEA. DNA of the CDR3: TGCAGCGTTGCGGACACCCTCTACGAGCAGTACTTC. Residues: CSVADTLYEQYF.

This clone appeared a few times. This sequence joins TRBV30 and TRBJ2-5, with D uncertain. Germline V CDR1 and CDR2: GTSNPN, SVGIG (reference sequence). The CDR3 has 14 amino acids. Trimming took off 0 bases at V and 6 bases at J, with 14 bases between the two ends. CDR3 loop: CAWSVEASLKTQYF. CDR3 bases: TGTGCCTGGAGTGTAGAGGCTTCCCTGAAGACCCAGTACTTC. The full variable domain, rest sourced from reference TRBV30 and TRBJ2-5, is SQTIHQWPATLVQPVGSPLSLECTVEGTSNPNLYWYRQAAGRGLQLLFYSVGIGQISSEVPQNLSASRPQDRQFILSSKKLLLSDSGFYLCAWSVEASLKTQYFGPGTRLLVL.

The rearrangement links TRBV2 to TRBJ2-7, with D possibly being TRBD2 (5 bases). From germline, CDR1 is SNHLY and CDR2 FYNNEI. Trimming pared 3 bases from V and 1 base from J, leaving 13 bases between. The CDR3 extends over 15 amino acids. The CDR3 sequence is CASSDGLARSYEQYF. The CDR3 DNA is TGTGCCAGCAGTGACGGACTGGCGCGATCCTACGAGCAGTACTTC.

The chain carries TRBV7-2 and TRBJ2-1; TRBD2 matches 13 bases. The germline CDR1 and CDR2 sequences are SGHTA and FQGNSA. The CDR3 consists of 15 residues. V dropped 3 bases and J dropped 7; count of bases not matched to a gene: 3. Here the CDR3 DNA reads TGTGCCAGCAGCTTTCGGACTAGCGGGAGTAATGAGCAGTTCTTC. It specifies CASSFRTSGSNEQFF.

The chain employs TRBV9 and TRBJ2-1, with TRBD2 identical over 10 bases. Trimming cost V 2 bases and J 5 bases; bases outside gene matches: 7. The CDR3 length is 16 residues. The germline gives CDR1 SGDLS, CDR2 YYNGEE. The CDR3 loop is CASSVGTSDTHNEQFF. Written as DNA, the CDR3 is TGTGCCAGCAGCGTGGGGACTAGCGACACCCACAATGAGCAGTTCTTC.

The chain combines TRBV5-1 with TRBJ2-2; the D is unclear. The germline gives CDR1 SGHRS, CDR2 YFSETQ. V lost 0 bases and J lost 3, with 6 bases in between. The CDR3 has 14 residues. CDR3 in DNA: TGCGCCAGCAGCTTGGTGGTAGACACCGGGGAGCTGTTTTTT. Its protein is CASSLVVDTGELFF.

This clone appeared a few times. The chain links TRBV5-1 to TRBJ2-1, with 7 bases matching TRBD1. Trimming took 0 bases from V and 5 from J; bases not matched to a gene: 2. Germline V gene lookup returns CDR1 SGHRS and CDR2 YFSETQ. There are 14 residues in the CDR3. CDR3 sequence reads: CASSLVQGNNEQFF. CDR3 nucleotide sequence: TGCGCCAGCAGCTTGGTACAGGGGAACAATGAGCAGTTCTTC. The whole variable domain, remainder taken from reference TRBV5-1 and TRBJ2-1, is KAGVTQTPRYLIKTRGQQVTLSCSPISGHRSVSWYQQTPGQGLQFLFEYFSETQRNKGNFPGRFSGRQFSNSRSEMNVSTLELGDSALYLCASSLVQGNNEQFFGPGTRLTVL.

The rearrangement joins TRBV19 to TRBJ2-1, with TRBD2 identical over 10 bases. This CDR3 spans 12 amino acids. The junction had 2 bases not matched to a gene; V was cut back by 11 bases and J by 4 bases. The germline CDR1 and CDR2 sequences are LNHDA and SQIVND (reference sequence). This chain's CDR3 is CAASGGYNEQFF. The CDR3 coding sequence is TGTGCCGCTAGCGGGGGATACAATGAGCAGTTCTTC.

This clone showed up just a few times. This chain uses TRBV7-8 with TRBJ2-4; TRBD2 agrees at 7 bases. The J segment lost 1 base and the V segment lost 1 base, leaving 4 bases of the junction unmatched. The CDR3 contains 16 residues. Germline-derived CDR1 and CDR2 are SGHVS and FQNEAQ. The CDR3 spells CASSLGGGVAKNIQYF. The DNA for the CDR3 is TGTGCCAGCAGCTTAGGGGGAGGGGTGGCCAAAAACATTCAGTACTTC.

The gene calls are TRBV5-1 and TRBJ2-7, with a weak D call TRBD1 (6 bases). This CDR3 contains 14 residues. V lost 4 bases to trimming and J lost 1 base, with 12 bases between them. Per the germline V gene, CDR1 is SGHRS and CDR2 is YFSETQ. The CDR3 sequence: CASSHRQVSYEQYF. The CDR3 nucleotides are TGCGCCAGCAGCCATCGACAGGTATCCTACGAGCAGTACTTC.

This clone occurred a few times. The rearrangement joins TRBV5-1 to TRBJ2-5, with D possibly TRBD1 on 5 matching bases. The V end was cut by 6 bases, the J end by 1 base, with 13 bases between. The CDR3 runs 14 residues. CDR1 is SGHRS, CDR2 YFSETQ, per germline. CDR3 bases: TGCGCCAGCATGGCGACAGCCCCCCAAGAGACCCAGTACTTC. Translated, it gives CASMATAPQETQYF.

CDR3 DNA: TGCGCCAGCAGCTTGGCCGGACTAGCGGGAGGGCACAATGAGCAGTTCTTC. It codes for CASSLAGLAGGHNEQFF. This chain uses TRBV5-1 with TRBJ2-1; 15 positions match TRBD2. The germline CDR1 and CDR2 sequences are SGHRS and YFSETQ. The CDR3 loop spans 17 amino acids. V lost 0 bases, J lost 5 bases, and 3 bases stayed unmatched. Supplemented by reference TRBV5-1 and TRBJ2-1, the full variable domain reads KAGVTQTPRYLIKTRGQQVTLSCSPISGHRSVSWYQQTPGQGLQFLFEYFSETQRNKGNFPGRFSGRQFSNSRSEMNVSTLELGDSALYLCASSLAGLAGGHNEQFFGPGTRLTVL.

Only a few counts were recorded for this clone. This sequence joins TRBV9 and TRBJ2-3; no reliable D call. The CDR3 sequence is 13 residues long. CDR1 and CDR2 from the germline V gene are SGDLS and YYNGEE. Trimming left V 4 bases short and J 4 bases short, with 10 bases between. The CDR3 sequence is CASSPQRADTQYF. DNA for the CDR3: TGTGCCAGCAGCCCTCAACGGGCAGATACGCAGTATTTT. The full variable domain, its missing parts supplied by reference TRBV9 and TRBJ2-3, is DSGVTQTPKHLITATGQRVTLRCSPRSGDLSVYWYQQSLDQGLQFLIQYYNGEERAKGNILERFSAQQFPDLHSELNLSSLELGDSALYFCASSPQRADTQYFGPGTRLTVL.